One and the same sample provided the 32 T cell receptor beta chains below, sequenced in a study of blood T cells in healthy people across ages. The second PCR ran about 6 to 11 cycles with a sample-barcoded 5' primer and J-beta primers. From the 5' RACE reads, TCRdb called clonotypes with MiXCR, one entry per CDR3 protein. This table has 1.5 million to 1.9 million distinct CDR3 sequences, under 55% appearing once. The sequenced sample consisted of blood. All receptors derive from a young woman in good health.

A few counts support this clonotype. The CDR3 nucleotides read TGTGCCACTTCGACTAGCCCTGAGGGCCAAGAGACCCAGTACTTC. Translation: CATSTSPEGQETQYF. The gene calls are TRBV6-5 and TRBJ2-5; 7 bases agree with TRBD2. The trim removed 10 bases at V and 1 base at J, leaving 12 bases unmatched. This CDR3 has 15 amino acids. Germline V CDR1 and CDR2: MNHEY, SVGAGI.

This chain's CDR3 is CASSPGQGAKQYF. DNA of the CDR3: TGCGCCAGCAGCCCCGGACAGGGGGCGAAGCAGTACTTC. The gene calls are TRBV5-1 and TRBJ2-4; TRBD1 matches at 11 bases. Germline V CDR1 and CDR2: SGHRS, YFSETQ. The CDR3 is made up of 13 amino acids. V lost 4 bases to trimming and J lost 13 bases; unmatched junction nucleotides: 7.

As concerns this clonotype: An end of the junction differs from the germline gene, which may be a read error. V is TRBV20-1 and J is TRBJ2-3; D might be TRBD2 (6 bases). Germline loops: CDR1 DFQATT, CDR2 SNEGSKA (reference sequence). CDR3 length equals 12 residues. CDR3 sequence: CGARAGWDTQYF. DNA of the CDR3: TGCGGTGCTAGAGCGGGCTGGGATACGCAGTATTTT.

The chain carries TRBV27 and TRBJ2-7, with D perhaps matching TRBD1 (5 bases). Between the trimmed V and J ends, which lost 4 bases and 5 bases, there was a span of 12 bases. The CDR3 has 13 amino acids. CDR1 MNHEY and CDR2 SMNVEV come from the germline V gene (reference sequence). In nucleotides, the CDR3 is TGTGCCAGCAGTTGGGGCCCGACCGACGAGCAGTACTTC. It is translated as CASSWGPTDEQYF.

This clonotype was counted only a few times. This chain joins TRBV20-1 and TRBJ2-2; D not resolved. Trimming removed 2 bases from V and 0 bases from J, with 7 bases in between. The CDR3 covers 14 residues. Germline V lookup: CDR1 DFQATT, CDR2 SNEGSKA (reference sequence). CDR3 coding DNA: TGCAGTGCTAGACTGGCCCCGAACACCGGGGAGCTGTTTTTT. This encodes CSARLAPNTGELFF.

This clonotype has a handful of counts. The CDR3 spells CAWSERIAYEQYF. The DNA of the CDR3 is TGTGCCTGGAGTGAGCGGATAGCCTACGAGCAGTACTTC. The J gene is TRBJ2-7, the V gene TRBV30, with a possible D match to TRBD2 (5 bases). Germline lookup yields CDR1 GTSNPN and CDR2 SVGIG (reference sequence). The CDR3 sequence is 13 residues long. Deletions cut 1 base from V and 2 bases from J, with 9 bases between.

About this clonotype: The junction departs from germline at one end; a sequencing error may be responsible. The rearrangement links TRBV12-3 or TRBV12-4 to TRBJ1-2; 7 bases align to TRBD1. The CDR3 totals 14 residues. CDR3 nucleotides: TGTGCCAGCAATCAGGGACAGTCCAAACTGCCCTACTCCTTC. This codes for CASNQGQSKLPYSF.

The gene calls are TRBV28 and TRBJ2-1, with 7 bases aligning to TRBD2. The end of the DNA aligns better with TRBJ2-7, so the J call may be wrong. Per the germline V gene, CDR1 is MDHEN and CDR2 is SYDVKM. CDR3 length: 16 amino acids. CDR3 sequence: CASSSRDYVSYNEQYF. DNA for the CDR3: TGTGCCAGCAGTTCTCGGGACTATGTCTCCTACAATGAGCAGTACTTC.

This clonotype has just a few counts. The chain recombines TRBV27 with TRBJ2-6; D is undetermined. The CDR3 spans 14 residues. Per the germline V gene, CDR1 is MNHEY and CDR2 is SMNVEV (reference sequence). Between the trimmed V and J ends, which lost 7 bases and 0 bases, there was a span of 7 bases. CDR3 sequence: CASTTNSGANVLTF. CDR3 bases: TGTGCCAGCACTACCAACTCTGGGGCCAACGTCCTGACTTTC.

This clonotype was detected only a few times. The CDR3 sequence is CASSLPRDRGPTEAFF. The CDR3, as DNA: TGTGCCAGCAGTTTACCCCGGGACAGGGGGCCCACTGAAGCTTTCTTT. The chain links TRBV12-3 or TRBV12-4 to TRBJ1-1; 12 bases match TRBD1. V lost 2 bases to trimming and J lost 4 bases; unmatched junction nucleotides: 5. The CDR3 has 16 residues.

This clonotype turned up a few times. V and J are TRBV7-3 and TRBJ2-1; D remains ambiguous. The CDR3 extends over 13 amino acids. The V gene's germline CDR1 is SGHTA and CDR2 FQGTGA. The V gene lost 3 bases and the J gene lost 5 bases, with 8 bases spanning the gap. The chain's CDR3 is CASSFLSHNEQFF. In nucleotides, the CDR3 is TGTGCCAGCAGCTTTCTATCCCACAATGAGCAGTTCTTC.

This clonotype was counted only a few times. The CDR3 reads CARQRGGTSRNTYEQYF. For the CDR3, the DNA is TGTGCCAGGCAAAGAGGAGGGACTAGCCGAAATACCTACGAGCAGTACTTC. The chain is built from TRBV21-1 and TRBJ2-7; TRBD2 is taken as the D call from the table, unchecked against the DNA. TRBV21-1 constitutes a pseudogene. This CDR3 spans 17 amino acids.

In its sample, this clonotype was seen a few times. This chain joins TRBV5-1 and TRBJ2-3; 10 positions agree with TRBD2. This CDR3 comprises 16 residues. The V gene's germline CDR1 is SGHRS and CDR2 YFSETQ. V gave up 4 bases and J gave up 0 bases; unmatched junction bases: 5. CDR3 sequence (DNA): TGCGCCAGCAGCGTCGGACTAGCGGCTAGCACAGATACGCAGTATTTT. Its protein product is CASSVGLAASTDTQYF. The entire variable domain, with the rest obtained from reference TRBV5-1 and TRBJ2-3, is as follows: KAGVTQTPRYLIKTRGQQVTLSCSPISGHRSVSWYQQTPGQGLQFLFEYFSETQRNKGNFPGRFSGRQFSNSRSEMNVSTLELGDSALYLCASSVGLAASTDTQYFGPGTRLTVL.

The genes are TRBV12-3 or TRBV12-4 and TRBJ1-6; D call uncertain. This CDR3 region has 15 residues. The ends were cut back, 3 bases at V and 8 bases at J, with 14 bases in the middle. The CDR3 nucleotides read TGTGCCAGCAGTTTCGGGGTCCCCGGGGATTCACCCCTCCACTTT. It yields the protein CASSFGVPGDSPLHF.

The table lists this clonotype with a few counts. The J gene is TRBJ2-6, the V gene TRBV7-9; D may be TRBD1 (5 bases). The CDR3 contains 16 residues. V was trimmed by 5 bases and J by 0 bases, leaving 11 bases between them. Germline CDR1 reads SEHNR; CDR2 reads FQNEAQ (reference sequence). The CDR3 nucleotides are TGTGCCAGCAGCACCCGACAGAACTCTGGGGCCAACGTCCTGACTTTC. Amino acid sequence: CASSTRQNSGANVLTF.

The V gene is TRBV5-1, the J gene TRBJ2-5; possibly TRBD1 for D (5 bases). Between the trimmed V and J ends, which lost 4 bases and 0 bases, there was a span of 10 bases. The CDR3 contains 14 residues. Germline lookup yields CDR1 SGHRS and CDR2 YFSETQ. The CDR3 loop reads CASSVQANQETQYF. In nucleotides, the CDR3 is TGCGCCAGCAGCGTACAGGCGAACCAAGAGACCCAGTACTTC.

This clonotype was detected once. This sequence joins TRBV12-3 or TRBV12-4 and TRBJ2-1, with TRBD1 matching 7 bases. With V trimmed by 4 bases and J by 10 bases, 4 bases remained unmatched. The CDR3 is 12 amino acids. CDR3 in DNA: TGTGCCAGCAGTTCCAACAGGGGCGAGCAGTTCTTC. It specifies CASSSNRGEQFF.

The rearrangement uses TRBV4-1 and TRBJ1-2, with D maybe TRBD1 (5 bases). Per germline, CDR1 MGHRA and CDR2 YSYEKL. CDR3 length equals 15 residues. The V end lost 0 bases, the J end lost 5 bases, and 13 bases lay between the germline ends. The chain's CDR3 is CASSQDLPGFYGYTF. DNA of the CDR3: TGCGCCAGCAGCCAAGACCTGCCAGGGTTTTATGGCTACACCTTC.

CDR3: CASSPQPGQDTQYF. Here the CDR3 DNA reads TGTGCCAGCAGTCCCCAACCGGGACAGGATACGCAGTATTTT. The genes are TRBV28 and TRBJ2-3, with TRBD1 matching over 7 bases. V lost 5 bases and J lost 6; bases outside the gene matches: 8. CDR1 and CDR2 from the germline V gene are MDHEN and SYDVKM. CDR3 length: 14 residues.

A word on this clonotype: A much bigger clone sits one base away, suggesting this may be a read error. The chain has TRBV20-1 and TRBJ2-7; 10 nucleotides match TRBD2. CDR1 DFQATT and CDR2 SNEGSKA come from the germline V gene (reference sequence). The CDR3 is 16 residues long. The CDR3 DNA is TGCAGTGCCAGAGACCCTAGCGGGGGCTCCTACAATGAGCAGTACTTC. Residues: CSARDPSGGSYNEQYF.

Only a few counts were recorded for this clonotype. The V gene is TRBV29-1, the J gene TRBJ2-1, with D perhaps matching TRBD1 (6 bases). The CDR3 sequence is 14 residues long. The V end lost 6 bases, the J end lost 0 bases, and 12 bases lay between the germline ends. Germline CDR1 reads SQVTM; CDR2 reads ANQGSEA. The CDR3 loop is CSVHRVLSYNEQFF. The CDR3 DNA reads as TGCAGCGTGCACAGGGTCCTCTCCTACAATGAGCAGTTCTTC.

This clonotype was observed a few times. The genes are TRBV27 and TRBJ2-5; TRBD1 matches 9 bases. Germline V gene lookup returns CDR1 MNHEY and CDR2 SMNVEV (reference sequence). The junction had 11 bases not matched to a gene; V was cut back by 5 bases and J by 1 base. The CDR3 loop spans 17 amino acids. The CDR3 sequence is CASSDPGTGFLQETQYF. The CDR3 DNA sequence: TGTGCCAGCAGTGACCCAGGGACAGGGTTTCTCCAAGAGACCCAGTACTTC.

This rearrangement joins TRBV12-3 or TRBV12-4 to TRBJ2-7, with 8 bases identical to TRBD2. V trimming: 6 bases; J trimming: 8 bases; junction bases outside the gene matches: 12. This CDR3 comprises 14 residues. In DNA, the CDR3 is TGTGCCAGCAGCCTGGGGAGCGGGAGCACCAAGCAGTACTTC. It encodes CASSLGSGSTKQYF.

The gene calls are TRBV15 and TRBJ2-5; the D gene could be TRBD1 or TRBD2 (5 bases each). This CDR3 is built from 14 residues. The germline V and J ends were trimmed by 0 bases and 7 bases, with 12 bases remaining between them. Germline V gene lookup returns CDR1 LNHNV and CDR2 YYDKDF (reference sequence). The CDR3 nucleotides read TGTGCCACCAGCAGAGACGGGACCTTGGGGACCCAGTACTTC. It encodes CATSRDGTLGTQYF.

This clonotype has only a few counts. The rearrangement joins TRBV7-2 to TRBJ2-3; TRBD2 aligns across 9 bases. The ends lost 8 bases at V and 3 bases at J; junction bases unmatched: 3. The CDR3 spans 13 residues. The V gene's germline CDR1 is SGHTA and CDR2 FQGNSA. For the CDR3, the DNA is TGTGCCAGCTTAGCGGGAGTGACAGATACGCAGTATTTT. This translates into CASLAGVTDTQYF.

This rearrangement joins TRBV5-6 to TRBJ2-7; 13 positions match TRBD2. Germline lookup yields CDR1 SGHDT and CDR2 YYEEEE. This CDR3 has 18 residues. Trimming removed 3 bases from V and 3 bases from J; junction bases left unmatched: 12. The CDR3 nucleotides are TGTGCCAGCAGCTACCGGACTAGCGGGAGTCGCTCCCACTACGAGCAGTACTTC. This gives the protein CASSYRTSGSRSHYEQYF.

The V and J genes are TRBV4-3 and TRBJ2-3, with no clear D. Deletions cut 0 bases from V and 0 bases from J, with 4 bases between. CDR3 length: 14 amino acids. Germline CDR1 and CDR2: LGHNA and YSLEER. The DNA for the CDR3 is TGCGCCAGCAGCCAAGAGCACAGCACAGATACGCAGTATTTT. Translating gives CASSQEHSTDTQYF.

The V and J genes are TRBV5-1 and TRBJ2-1; a possible D gene is TRBD1 (5 bases). Germline V gene lookup returns CDR1 SGHRS and CDR2 YFSETQ. The CDR3 is 15 residues long. Trimming removed 0 bases from V and 5 bases from J, with 12 bases in between. This chain's CDR3 is CASSLVQGPNNEQFF. The DNA for the CDR3 is TGCGCCAGCAGCTTGGTTCAGGGTCCTAACAATGAGCAGTTCTTC.

This clonotype turned up a few times. V and J are TRBV5-1 and TRBJ1-1, with a tentative D call TRBD1 (6 bases). The V end lost 4 bases, the J end lost 1 base, and 14 bases lay between the germline ends. CDR1 and CDR2 (germline): SGHRS, YFSETQ. This CDR3 is 15 amino acids long. The CDR3 DNA is TGCGCCAGCAGCGAGGGGTCGGGACAGAACACTGAAGCTTTCTTT. The encoded protein is CASSEGSGQNTEAFF. Full variable domain (remainder filled in from reference TRBV5-1 and TRBJ1-1): KAGVTQTPRYLIKTRGQQVTLSCSPISGHRSVSWYQQTPGQGLQFLFEYFSETQRNKGNFPGRFSGRQFSNSRSEMNVSTLELGDSALYLCASSEGSGQNTEAFFGQGTRLTVV.

This CDR3 reads CATGRSTGELFF. The CDR3 coding sequence is TGTGCCACAGGACGTAGCACCGGGGAGCTGTTTTTT. The rearrangement links TRBV10-3 to TRBJ2-2; D is ambiguous. Trimming took off 10 bases at V and 4 bases at J, with 10 bases between the two ends. Germline CDR1 reads ENHRY; CDR2 reads SYGVKD. The CDR3 runs 12 residues.

V is TRBV28 and J is TRBJ2-1, with D possibly being TRBD1 (5 bases). V shed 8 bases and J shed 7 bases, with 12 bases lying between them. This CDR3 has 12 amino acids. Germline V gene lookup returns CDR1 MDHEN and CDR2 SYDVKM. The CDR3 DNA sequence: TGTGCCAGCCAGTCCAGGGTAAATGAGCAGTTCTTC. Its protein is CASQSRVNEQFF.

This clonotype has only a few counts. J is TRBJ1-5 and V is TRBV7-9; possible D gene TRBD1, 5 bases. This CDR3 has 16 residues. Germline CDR1 reads SEHNR; CDR2 reads FQNEAQ (reference sequence). Trimming pared 0 bases from V and 2 bases from J, leaving 11 bases between. CDR3 sequence: CASSLAGQWGNQPQHF. DNA of the CDR3: TGTGCCAGCAGCTTAGCAGGACAATGGGGCAATCAGCCCCAGCATTTT.